These T cell receptor beta chains were read from a single sample in a study of cytomegalovirus exposure and HLA in healthy donors. Only in-frame clones appear in the TCRdb table, and some are missing; sequencing was by immunoSEQ multiplex PCR. The sample lists nearly 200,000 clones, approximately 85% occurring once. What was sequenced was PBMCs. The receptors derive from a woman aged 50 to 65 in good health and CMV-seropositive. Both conserved end residues are part of each CDR3.

J gene: TRBJ2-3; V gene: TRBV11-2; CDR3 length: 17; CDR3 protein: CASSLGRTGGSTDTQYF
J gene: TRBJ2-3; V gene: TRBV10-3; CDR3 length: 16; CDR3 protein: CASTKGGRGVTDTQYF
J gene: TRBJ1-5; V gene: TRBV6-1; CDR3 length: 14; CDR3 protein: CASSGGQGDQPQHF
J gene: TRBJ2-7; V gene: TRBV11-2; CDR3 length: 14; CDR3 protein: CASIPWGLANEQYF
J gene: TRBJ1-5; V gene: TRBV2; CDR3 length: 14; CDR3 protein: CASSPRGGQVTQHF
J gene: TRBJ2-3; V gene: TRBV29-1; CDR3 length: 14; CDR3 protein: CSVGTSGGTDTQYF
J gene: TRBJ2-2; V gene: TRBV5-1; CDR3 length: 16; CDR3 protein: CASSLIAGANTGELFF
J gene: TRBJ1-1; V gene: TRBV28; CDR3 length: 13; CDR3 protein: CASRGQQNTEAFF
J gene: TRBJ1-4; V gene: TRBV19; CDR3 length: 15; CDR3 protein: CASSTVQGKDEKLFF
J gene: TRBJ2-6; V gene: TRBV10-2; CDR3 length: 16; CDR3 protein: CASRGVGVSGANVLTF
J gene: TRBJ2-1; V gene: TRBV28; CDR3 length: 16; CDR3 protein: CASSLFRDTYYNEQFF
J gene: TRBJ1-2; V gene: TRBV2; CDR3 length: 14; CDR3 protein: CASRGDSEGYGYTF
J gene: TRBJ2-1; V gene: TRBV5-1; CDR3 length: 15; CDR3 protein: CASSLGVAGNNEQFF
J gene: TRBJ1-6; V gene: TRBV10-3; CDR3 length: 14; CDR3 protein: CATSLLGQASPLHF
J gene: TRBJ2-7; V gene: TRBV10-2; CDR3 length: 16; CDR3 protein: CASSESGTSGVYEQYF
J gene: TRBJ1-5; V gene: TRBV19; CDR3 length: 13; CDR3 protein: CASSKASGQPQHF
J gene: TRBJ1-3; V gene: TRBV27; CDR3 length: 16; CDR3 protein: CASSPNSSQGADTIYF
J gene: TRBJ1-6; V gene: TRBV27; CDR3 length: 15; CDR3 protein: CASSFGRGGYSPLHF
J gene: TRBJ2-3; V gene: TRBV4-1; CDR3 length: 18; CDR3 protein: CASSLGKPSPLVTDTQYF
J gene: TRBJ2-1; V gene: TRBV7-2; CDR3 length: 15; CDR3 protein: CASSPGKFAYNEQFF
J gene: TRBJ2-7; V gene: TRBV6-5; CDR3 length: 16; CDR3 protein: CASSYSPTQQGYEQYF
J gene: TRBJ2-7; V gene: TRBV7-8; CDR3 length: 13; CDR3 protein: CASSLGEVYEQYF
J gene: TRBJ2-7; V gene: TRBV5-4; CDR3 length: 14; CDR3 protein: CASSSRDRGYEQYF
J gene: TRBJ1-5; V gene: TRBV7-9; CDR3 length: 15; CDR3 protein: CASSLGTGYDQPQHF
J gene: TRBJ1-2; V gene: TRBV28; CDR3 length: 14; CDR3 protein: CASSPPQDYHGYTF
J gene: TRBJ1-1; V gene: TRBV6-5; CDR3 length: 13; CDR3 protein: CASSYSSGGEAFF
J gene: TRBJ1-2; V gene: TRBV9; CDR3 length: 15; CDR3 protein: CASSVYLSFRGGYTF
J gene: TRBJ2-1; V gene: TRBV7-9; CDR3 length: 15; CDR3 protein: CASSLVAGGRGEQFF
J gene: TRBJ2-2; V gene: TRBV4-3; CDR3 length: 13; CDR3 protein: CASSRDRGWELFF
J gene: TRBJ2-3; V gene: TRBV10-3; CDR3 length: 19; CDR3 protein: CAIRPGLTSEEGSTDTQYF
J gene: TRBJ1-5; V gene: TRBV4-1; CDR3 length: 16; CDR3 protein: CASSPGQGPRNQPQHF
J gene: TRBJ1-5; V gene: TRBV2; CDR3 length: 13; CDR3 protein: CASSGQSNQPQHF
J gene: TRBJ2-7; V gene: TRBV25-1; CDR3 length: 13; CDR3 protein: CASSPRQGYEQYF
J gene: TRBJ2-5; V gene: TRBV29-1; CDR3 length: 13; CDR3 protein: CSVALTVRETQYF
J gene: TRBJ2-1; V gene: TRBV7-6; CDR3 length: 17; CDR3 protein: CASRSGRTRGTYNEQFF
J gene: TRBJ2-7; V gene: TRBV7-2; CDR3 length: 13; CDR3 protein: CASSLGRDYEQYF
J gene: TRBJ2-3; V gene: TRBV10-3; CDR3 length: 13; CDR3 protein: CAIGEGVVDTQYF
J gene: TRBJ2-5; V gene: TRBV5-4; CDR3 length: 15; CDR3 protein: CASSGRDSFRGEQYF
J gene: TRBJ2-1; V gene: TRBV10-1; CDR3 length: 14; CDR3 protein: CASSGGQGEDEQFF
J gene: TRBJ1-1; V gene: TRBV9; CDR3 length: 14; CDR3 protein: CASARGSSNTEAFF
J gene: TRBJ1-2; V gene: TRBV7-3; CDR3 length: 16; CDR3 protein: CASSPLGGEVYYGYTF
J gene: -; V gene: TRBV4-2; CDR3 length: 16; CDR3 protein: CASSQDPGTGSYEQYF
J gene: TRBJ2-4; V gene: TRBV28; CDR3 length: 13; CDR3 protein: CASSSGQGDIQYF
J gene: TRBJ1-1; V gene: TRBV18; CDR3 length: 13; CDR3 protein: CASSPGENTEAFF
J gene: TRBJ2-5; V gene: TRBV6-1; CDR3 length: 15; CDR3 protein: CASSVTSGRQETQYF
J gene: TRBJ2-7; V gene: TRBV5-1; CDR3 length: 14; CDR3 protein: CASSYRTGGSEQYF
J gene: TRBJ2-4; V gene: TRBV28; CDR3 length: 13; CDR3 protein: CASSLGNKNIQYF
J gene: TRBJ2-1; V gene: TRBV11-2; CDR3 length: 14; CDR3 protein: CASSLAQGKDEQFF
J gene: TRBJ1-5; V gene: TRBV5-1; CDR3 length: 14; CDR3 protein: CASSGRPGGQPQHF
J gene: TRBJ2-2; V gene: TRBV9; CDR3 length: 15; CDR3 protein: CASSPRAGGSGELFF
J gene: TRBJ1-2; V gene: TRBV18; CDR3 length: 17; CDR3 protein: CASSPLGQVGLSYGYTF
J gene: TRBJ2-7; V gene: TRBV30; CDR3 length: 14; CDR3 protein: CAWDSGRVVREQYF
J gene: TRBJ2-7; V gene: TRBV21-1; CDR3 length: 15; CDR3 protein: CAPPRGLAGADEQYF
J gene: TRBJ2-7; V gene: TRBV6-5; CDR3 length: 14; CDR3 protein: CASRLVGSSYEQYF
J gene: TRBJ2-7; V gene: TRBV25-1; CDR3 length: 13; CDR3 protein: CASSFYNSYEQYF
J gene: TRBJ1-2; V gene: TRBV6-5; CDR3 length: 14; CDR3 protein: CASRDLSGDYGYTF
J gene: TRBJ2-7; V gene: TRBV27; CDR3 length: 14; CDR3 protein: CASSTGTGAYEQYF
J gene: TRBJ1-5; V gene: TRBV19; CDR3 length: 16; CDR3 protein: CASTPMAGRDNQPQHF
J gene: TRBJ2-3; V gene: TRBV5-6; CDR3 length: 12; CDR3 protein: CASSAVKDTQYF